This T cell receptor beta chain stems from a study of metastatic and nonmetastatic thyroid tumors. Trimming took 0 bases from V and 3 from J; bases not matched to a gene: 3. Germline-derived CDR1 and CDR2 are SGHRS and YFSETQ. The CDR3 extends over 16 amino acids. Overall study results and limits: Across blood and tumor, TCR beta diversity in malignant thyroid tumors was reportedly significantly higher than in benign nodules.

In the original analysis: The study built a papillary thyroid cancer distant-metastasis classifier from CDR3 differences across clinicopathological groups. MiXCR was used by TCRdb to re-call the PCR reads. The V and J calls were not made by the authors but by TCRdb's processing. Of 12,000 to 15,000 clones listed, just over 25% are singletons. Comments on this clone: Its antigen is as yet unknown.

Nobody among the patients had been given any treatment before thyroid surgery. The source material was tumor tissue. The origin of this receptor is a female donor with papillary thyroid cancer or a benign thyroid nodule (not recorded which). Some clones in this sample may be carry-over from other donors' samples. The chain couples TRBV5-1 to TRBJ1-6, with 7 bases lining up with TRBD1. CDR3 in amino acids: CASSLDQGGYNSPLHF. The CDR3 region has the DNA TGCGCCAGCAGCTTGGATCAGGGGGGCTATAATTCACCCCTCCACTTT.